The text below deals with one T cell receptor (beta chain). Its target is not known. A CD45RO/CCR7/CD25/CD127/CD95/CD27 panel sorted naive, central memory, regulatory and stem cell-like memory CD4+ cells. Purity above 95% was achieved in all sorted populations. The CDR3 runs 15 residues. V lost 3 bases, J lost 8 bases, and 19 bases lay in between. Germline V lookup: CDR1 MNHEY, CDR2 SMNVEV (reference sequence). Isolated RNA was reverse transcribed in full, so expressed TCRB transcripts were sequenced. Naive, central memory and regulatory T cell samples averaged about 3.57 million reads. Some clones are missing from TCRdb's copy, which holds only in-frame ones; the method was immunoSEQ multiplex PCR. The data show 140,000 or so clones, 13% seen once. The source of the sample is a study of beta chain features in type 1 diabetes. Whole-study results and caveats: Compared to healthy donors, patients appeared to have naive, central memory and Treg TCRB repertoires that were more alike. Among all four CD4+ subsets, Type 1 diabetes patients had TCRB CDR3s that were moderately but significantly shorter.

The V and J genes are TRBV27 and TRBJ1-2; weak D call: TRBD1 (6 bases). The sequence derives from a man aged 18 to 29 with type 1 diabetes. Sample: central memory CD4+ T cells from blood. DNA of the CDR3: TGTGCCAGCAGTTTGAGAGTGGCAGGGGCGCGGGGCTACACCTTC. Protein: CASSLRVAGARGYTF.